Listed below are T cell receptor beta chains from one sample, sequenced in a study of human T cells and chemical hapten exposure. TCRdb ran MiXCR on the RACE reads and lists one entry per CDR3 protein. The sample has 70,000 to 85,000 distinct CDR3 sequences; roughly 8.7% are singletons. Sequenced: whole blood. The receptors stem from a male donor in good health. Some clones in this sample may be carry-over from other donors' samples. Each CDR3 is given with its conserved first and last residue. The D gene is left open where the match is weak. Expanded clones are given a class, and other clones once, few, many or no size at all.

length	size	V	D	J	DNA	CDR3
16	NA	TRBV18	NA	TRBJ1-2	TGTGCCAGCTCACCCTCGGGCGCAGGGGTAGACTATGGCTACACCTTC	CASSPSGAGVDYGYTF
13	many	TRBV30	TRBD1	TRBJ1-5	TGTGCCTGGAGTGGACAGGGGGATCAGCCCCAGCATTTT	CAWSGQGDQPQHF
15	NA	TRBV5-6	TRBD1	TRBJ2-3	TGTGTCAGCAGCTTGACAGGGGAACTCACAGATACGCAGTATTTT	CVSSLTGELTDTQYF
19	NA	TRBV3-1	TRBD1	TRBJ2-4	TGTGCCAGCAGCCAGAGGGGACAGGGCCCTCCAATAGCCAAAAACATTCAGTACTTC	CASSQRGQGPPIAKNIQYF
16	few	TRBV5-6	TRBD2	TRBJ2-3	TGTGCCAGCAGCCCAAGCGGGAGGCGCCTCACAGATACGCAGTATTTT	CASSPSGRRLTDTQYF
13	few	TRBV27	NA	TRBJ2-7	TGTGCCAGCAGTAAAGTCGGAGCCGACGAGCAGTACTTC	CASSKVGADEQYF
13	few	TRBV6-5	NA	TRBJ2-3	TGTGCCAGCAGCCCGTTCGGCACAGATACGCAGTATTTT	CASSPFGTDTQYF
12	many	TRBV5-4	NA	TRBJ2-7	TGTGCCAGCAGCTTGGACTCCTCCGAGCAGTACTTC	CASSLDSSEQYF
13	few	TRBV20-1	TRBD2	TRBJ2-1	TGCAGTGTTATTAGCGGGGCTTACAATGAGCAGTTCTTC	CSVISGAYNEQFF
11	many	TRBV29-1	TRBD1	TRBJ2-7	TGCAGCGTGGGGACAGTGGGCGAGCAGTACTTC	CSVGTVGEQYF
13	few	TRBV30	NA	TRBJ2-1	TGTGCCTGGGATAAGACAGGCCGGGGTGAGCAGTTCTTC	CAWDKTGRGEQFF
15	NA	TRBV5-1	NA	TRBJ2-4	TGCGCCAGCAGCTTGGAACGGACAGCCAAAAACATTCAGTACTTC	CASSLERTAKNIQYF
19	NA	TRBV30	NA	TRBJ1-2	TGTGCCTGGAGTGTACAGAAATATGGTGCAGGCGACTCTAACTATGGCTACACCTTC	CAWSVQKYGAGDSNYGYTF
15	NA	TRBV20-1	NA	TRBJ1-2	TGCAGTGCTAGAACCACAGGGTCTTCCGTATATGGCTACACCTTC	CSARTTGSSVYGYTF
14	NA	TRBV3-1	NA	TRBJ2-3	TGTGCCAGCAGCCTCTTCTCTAGCACAGATACGCAGTATTTT	CASSLFSSTDTQYF
17	few	TRBV12-3/TRBV12-4	TRBD1	TRBJ1-1	TGTGCCAGCATAACAGGGGGCGTCCGTGGCCTGAACACTGAAGCTTTCTTT	CASITGGVRGLNTEAFF
14	few	TRBV12-3/TRBV12-4	NA	TRBJ1-2	TGTGCCAGCAGCCTCGGACAGCCGGGGGGAGGCTACACCTTC	CASSLGQPGGGYTF
16	few	TRBV18	TRBD2	TRBJ2-3	TGTGCCAGCTCACCGGGGCTAGCGGGAGACTCAGATACGCAGTATTTT	CASSPGLAGDSDTQYF
12	NA	TRBV19	NA	TRBJ1-5	TGTGCCAGTAGTATAGGAGGGCAGCCCCAGCATTTT	CASSIGGQPQHF
16	NA	TRBV29-1	NA	TRBJ2-1	TGCAGCGTTTGGTGGGTGGCTAGAGGCCGGGGGAATGAGCAGTTCTTC	CSVWWVARGRGNEQFF
15	few	TRBV27	TRBD1	TRBJ1-5	TGTGCCAGCAGTCCCAACAGGGGGGCTAATCAGCCCCAGCATTTT	CASSPNRGANQPQHF
17	NA	TRBV5-1	TRBD1	TRBJ2-4	TGCGCCAGCAGCTTGGCCGGGACAGTGGGTCCTCAAAACATTCAGTACTTC	CASSLAGTVGPQNIQYF
16	NA	TRBV5-4	NA	TRBJ2-7	TGTGCCAGCAGCCCCGCAGGGTCAGCAGGGACCTACGAGCAGTACTTC	CASSPAGSAGTYEQYF
15	many	TRBV6-2/TRBV6-3	NA	TRBJ2-2	TGTGCCAGCAGTTACGAGGGGTTGAACACCGGGGAGCTGTTTTTT	CASSYEGLNTGELFF
13	few	TRBV7-6	NA	TRBJ2-7	TGTGCCAGCAGCCGGGGACTTGCCTACGAGCAGTACTTC	CASSRGLAYEQYF
17	few	TRBV5-1	NA	TRBJ2-6	TGCGCCAGCAGCTGGTGGGGCAGTATGACTGGGGCCAACGTCCTGACTTTC	CASSWWGSMTGANVLTF
15	few	TRBV5-1	TRBD1	TRBJ1-5	TGCGCCAGCAGCCCCACAGGGGAGCGCAATCAGCCCCAGCATTTT	CASSPTGERNQPQHF
11	NA	TRBV7-2	NA	TRBJ2-1	TGTGCCAGCAGCTCCGACAGCCCCCAGTTCTTC	CASSSDSPQFF
17	NA	TRBV12-3/TRBV12-4	TRBD1	TRBJ2-1	TGTGCCAGCACTATATACCTGGGACAGGGCCCCTACAATGAGCAGTTCTTC	CASTIYLGQGPYNEQFF
17	NA	TRBV12-3/TRBV12-4	TRBD1	TRBJ1-6	TGTGCCAGCAGTTTAGCCCTCCGACAGGGGGATGATTCACCCCTCCACTTT	CASSLALRQGDDSPLHF
14	NA	TRBV7-2	NA	TRBJ2-7	TGTGCCAGCAGCCCTTCGGTGGGCGCGGGGGAGCAGTACTTC	CASSPSVGAGEQYF
11	NA	TRBV6-2/TRBV6-3	NA	TRBJ1-1	TGTGCCAGCAGTTACTCCGGTGAAGCTTTCTTT	CASSYSGEAFF
14	NA	TRBV18	TRBD1	TRBJ2-7	TGTGCCAGCTCACCACGGGACAGGGGCGAAGAGCAGTACTTC	CASSPRDRGEEQYF
14	many	TRBV3-1	NA	TRBJ2-2	TGTGCCAGCAGCCTCGGACTCCGGGGCGGGGAGCTGTTTTTT	CASSLGLRGGELFF
13	few	TRBV18	NA	TRBJ1-1	TGTGCCAGCTCACCCACCTCCAACCTTGAAGCTTTCTTT	CASSPTSNLEAFF
15	NA	TRBV5-1	TRBD1	TRBJ2-5	TGCGCCAGCACCCCCGGGACAGGGGGGCAAGAGACCCAGTACTTC	CASTPGTGGQETQYF
12	many	TRBV20-1	NA	TRBJ2-5	TGCAGTGCTAGACTAGAGAGGCTGGCCCAGTACTTC	CSARLERLAQYF
15	NA	TRBV25-1	TRBD2	TRBJ2-3	TGTGCCAGCAGAAGCGGTGCGGGGGATACAGATACGCAGTATTTT	CASRSGAGDTDTQYF
12	few	TRBV12-3/TRBV12-4	NA	TRBJ1-3	TGTGCCAGCAAGGCCTCTGGAAACACCATATATTTT	CASKASGNTIYF
14	few	TRBV7-9	NA	TRBJ1-4	TGTGCCAGCAGCGTGGGACAAGGAAATGAAAAACTGTTTTTT	CASSVGQGNEKLFF
13	NA	TRBV4-1	NA	TRBJ2-7	TGCGCCAGCAGCCAAGTACTAGCATACGAGCAGTACTTC	CASSQVLAYEQYF